This T cell receptor beta chain is from a study of OX40 agonist ivuxolimab in advanced cancers. Study in general: Patients assigned to dose escalation were diagnosed with hepatocellular carcinoma, melanoma, renal cell or head and neck cancer. The dose-escalation cohort was around 83% male, with a mean age of approximately 61 years, ranging roughly 23 to 90.

The CDR3 has 15 amino acids. V was pared by 8 bases and J by 6 bases, with 19 bases between. Germline CDR1 is MDHEN and CDR2 is SYDVKM. Details on this clone: Its specificity is unknown.

Study observations and caveats: Clonal expansion was seen in CD4+ and CD8+ blood T cells by week 6 at 0.1 to 3.0 mg/kg.

The assay was immunoSEQ multiplex PCR, and TCRdb's table has in-frame clones only and misses some. The data contain over 65,000 clones, around 85% of them seen just once; the ten biggest clones take up 2.2%. The sequences come from CD4+ or CD8+ T cells sorted from blood, collected in a trial of the OX40 agonist ivuxolimab. The sequence was collected from an adult with an advanced solid tumor such as melanoma, head and neck, liver or kidney cancer. The V call is TRBV28, the J call TRBJ2-2; tentatively, D is TRBD2 (6 bases). CDR3 sequence: CASSSSDGISGELFF. In DNA form, the CDR3 reads TGTGCCAGCTCATCTAGCGATGGGATATCCGGGGAGCTGTTTTTT.